Presented here are 18 T cell receptor beta chains from one specimen sequenced in a study of blood T cell repertoires in COVID-19. Clones were sequenced by immunoSEQ multiplex PCR, and TCRdb holds only the in-frame ones, with some missing. Among fewer than 200,000 clones listed, roughly 80% were seen once. The specimen sequenced was PBMCs or T cells enriched from blood (not recorded which). Every receptor here comes from a man aged 50-60 years who had recovered from COVID-19.

This chain links TRBV5-1 with TRBJ2-1, with TRBD2 matching 12 bases. The CDR3 has 17 residues. Germline trimming cut 0 bases from V and 3 bases from J; bases unmatched to any gene: 4. The germline V gene has CDR1 SGHRS and CDR2 YFSETQ. As DNA, the CDR3 is TGCGCCAGCAGCTTGGACGTACTAGCGGGGGGCTACAATGAGCAGTTCTTC. As protein: CASSLDVLAGGYNEQFF.

The chain links TRBV2 to TRBJ2-7; 13 nucleotides line up with TRBD2. Germline loops: CDR1 SNHLY, CDR2 FYNNEI. The CDR3 length is 15 residues. The V gene end was trimmed by 9 bases and the J gene end by 2 bases; junction bases not matched to a gene: 7. This chain's CDR3 is CARRRTSGGPYEQYF. The CDR3 DNA reads as TGTGCCAGACGACGGACTAGCGGGGGACCCTACGAGCAGTACTTC.

This clone was seen a few times. The chain combines TRBV3-1 (or the pseudogene TRBV3-2) with TRBJ2-6, with a weak D call TRBD1 (6 bases). In germline, CDR1 is LGHDT, CDR2 YNNKEL (reference sequence). This CDR3 has 19 amino acids. Trimming removed 1 base from V and 0 bases from J, with 16 bases in between. CDR3 DNA: TGTGCCAGCAGCCAAGGTAGAACAGGGAGATACTCTGGGGCCAACGTCCTGACTTTC. It translates to CASSQGRTGRYSGANVLTF.

The chain employs TRBV4-1 and TRBJ2-3; 8 nucleotides match TRBD1. The CDR3 totals 19 residues. Germline-derived CDR1 and CDR2 are MGHRA and YSYEKL. V shed 0 bases and J 0 bases; nucleotides not matched to a gene: 11. CDR3 DNA sequence: TGCGCCAGCAGCCAAGATAATTACAGGGGGAGGCTAAGCACAGATACGCAGTATTTT. Protein: CASSQDNYRGRLSTDTQYF.

The chain couples TRBV19 to TRBJ1-5; 7 bases align to TRBD1. The CDR3 runs 19 residues. Germline V gives CDR1 LNHDA, CDR2 SQIVND (reference sequence). V lost 6 bases, J lost 1 base, and 18 bases stayed unmatched. CDR3 protein: CASRNGDSRPSASNQPQHF. The CDR3 DNA follows: TGTGCCAGTAGAAACGGGGACAGTAGGCCCTCGGCGAGCAATCAGCCCCAGCATTTT. The whole variable domain, remainder taken from reference TRBV19 and TRBJ1-5, is DGGITQSPKYLFRKEGQNVTLSCEQNLNHDAMYWYRQDPGQGLRLIYYSQIVNDFQKGDIAEGYSVSREKKESFPLTVTSAQKNPTAFYLCASRNGDSRPSASNQPQHFGDGTRLSIL.

V usage is TRBV15 and J usage is TRBJ1-1; D remains unclear. Trimming removed 2 bases from V and 4 bases from J, with 17 bases in between. The germline gives CDR1 LNHNV, CDR2 YYDKDF (reference sequence). CDR3 length equals 16 residues. The CDR3 sequence is CATSRTLTSGSTEAFF. In DNA, the CDR3 is TGTGCCACCAGCAGAACGCTCACTTCGGGGAGCACTGAAGCTTTCTTT. Full variable domain (remainder filled in from reference TRBV15 and TRBJ1-1): DAMVIQNPRYQVTQFGKPVTLSCSQTLNHNVMYWYQQKSSQAPKLLFHYYDKDFNNEADTPDNFQSRRPNTSFCFLDIRSPGLGDTAMYLCATSRTLTSGSTEAFFGQGTRLTVV.

The chain employs TRBV12-5 and TRBJ1-6; D is ambiguous. Deletions cut 2 bases from V and 7 bases from J, with 12 bases between. The CDR3 loop spans 15 amino acids. In germline, CDR1 is LGHNT, CDR2 FRNRAP. CDR3 protein: CASGLSGSRNSPLHF. Written as DNA, the CDR3 is TGTGCTAGTGGTTTGAGCGGGTCGCGGAATTCACCCCTCCACTTT.

The chain uses TRBV6-5 and TRBJ1-1; possibly TRBD1 for D (5 bases). The CDR3 contains 15 residues. Germline V CDR1 and CDR2: MNHEY, SVGAGI. The V end was cut by 6 bases, the J end by 6 bases, with 20 bases between. In nucleotides, the CDR3 is TGTGCCAGCAGCCAAGGCAGCTCGGGGGTGCCTGAAGCTTTCTTT. It encodes CASSQGSSGVPEAFF.

The chain carries TRBV5-4 and TRBJ2-3; D is possibly TRBD1 (6 bases). CDR1 SGHNT and CDR2 YYREEE come from the germline V gene (reference sequence). Trimming cost V 4 bases and J 6 bases, with 12 bases left between them. The CDR3 has 13 amino acids. This chain's CDR3 is CASSHPGADTQYF. The CDR3 DNA is TGTGCCAGCAGCCACCCAGGGGCTGATACGCAGTATTTT.

The chain combines TRBV19 with TRBJ1-2; TRBD1 agrees at 9 bases. This CDR3 contains 13 residues. In germline, CDR1 is LNHDA, CDR2 SQIVND (reference sequence). Trimming removed 9 bases from V and 4 bases from J; junction bases left unmatched: 6. The CDR3 region has the DNA TGTGCCAGCAGGCGGGACAGGGTCTATGGCTACACCTTC. Translating gives CASRRDRVYGYTF.

The V gene is TRBV18, the J gene TRBJ2-7, with D perhaps TRBD2 (8 bases). V lost 3 bases and J 2 bases, leaving 17 bases between the germline ends. This CDR3 has 16 amino acids. Germline CDR1 and CDR2: KGHSH and LQKENI. The CDR3 reads CASSPREGALTYEQYF. CDR3 nucleotide sequence: TGTGCCAGCTCACCCCGGGAGGGGGCCCTCACCTACGAGCAGTACTTC.

This clone came up once. V and J are TRBV12-1 and TRBJ1-4. TRBV12-1 constitutes a pseudogene. This CDR3 has 16 residues. CDR3 residues: CASSCRGGSTNEKLFF. CDR3 DNA: TGTGCCAGCAGCTGCAGGGGAGGGTCAACTAATGAAAAACTGTTTTTT.

The V call is TRBV5-6, the J call TRBJ1-2; the match to TRBD1 covers 7 bases. The germline CDR1 and CDR2 sequences are SGHDT and YYEEEE. V shed 2 bases, J shed 5 bases, and the junction held 21 bases outside the gene matches. CDR3 length equals 19 residues. The CDR3 here is CASSFHSYRGIAVYYGYTF. DNA for the CDR3: TGTGCCAGCAGCTTTCACAGTTACAGGGGTATCGCCGTCTATTATGGCTACACCTTC.

J is TRBJ1-1 and V is TRBV28; 7 bases are shared with TRBD1. J lost 2 bases, V lost 4 bases, and 4 bases had no gene match. Germline values: CDR1 MDHEN, CDR2 SYDVKM. CDR3 length equals 14 residues. CDR3 in amino acids: CASSSHRGNTEAFF. The CDR3 region has the DNA TGTGCCAGCAGTTCCCACAGGGGAAACACTGAAGCTTTCTTT.

The V call is TRBV19, the J call TRBJ1-2; a weak D match, TRBD1 (5 bases). Trimming took off 5 bases at V and 6 bases at J, with 13 bases between the two ends. Germline lookup yields CDR1 LNHDA and CDR2 SQIVND (reference sequence). CDR3 length: 13 residues. The CDR3 region is CASSRSGRNGYTF. DNA of the CDR3: TGTGCCAGTAGTCGGTCAGGGAGGAATGGCTACACCTTC.

The chain employs TRBV19 and TRBJ2-1; 10 positions agree with TRBD1. The CDR3 length is 17 residues. V lost 3 bases, J lost 2 bases, and 7 bases stayed unmatched. Germline V CDR1 and CDR2: LNHDA, SQIVND (reference sequence). CDR3: CASSIQSGQGPYNEQFF. The CDR3 nucleotides read TGTGCCAGTAGTATCCAGTCGGGACAGGGGCCCTACAATGAGCAGTTCTTC.

This rearrangement joins TRBV30 to TRBJ1-3; D possibly corresponds to TRBD1 (6 bases). The germline CDR1 and CDR2 sequences are GTSNPN and SVGIG (reference sequence). The ends were cut back, 3 bases at V and 0 bases at J, with 12 bases in the middle. The CDR3 is made up of 15 amino acids. DNA of the CDR3: TGTGCCTGGAGGCCGACAGGTAGCTCTGGAAACACCATATATTTT. Protein sequence: CAWRPTGSSGNTIYF.

The V gene is TRBV5-4, the J gene TRBJ1-2, with a possible D match to TRBD1 (6 bases). Germline V CDR1 and CDR2: SGHNT, YYREEE (reference sequence). The V end was cut by 0 bases, the J end by 2 bases, with 8 bases between. This CDR3 is 14 amino acids long. The CDR3: CASSLGTENYGYTF. CDR3 bases: TGTGCCAGCAGCTTGGGGACAGAGAACTATGGCTACACCTTC. The variable domain in full, completed from reference TRBV5-4 and TRBJ1-2, reads ETGVTQSPTHLIKTRGQQVTLRCSSQSGHNTVSWYQQALGQGPQFIFQYYREEENGRGNFPPRFSGLQFPNYSSELNVNALELDDSALYLCASSLGTENYGYTFGSGTRLTVV.